This T cell receptor beta chain was observed in a study of T cell responses to AZD1222 COVID-19 vaccine. Turning to the study itself: Doses given second, at about 4 or about 12 weeks, were pooled.

A word on this clone: No antigen is known for it.

Study conclusions and caveats: Baseline seropositivity characterized only a handful of AZD1222 recipients. The breadth and depth of Spike-specific TCRs increased once two AZD1222 doses had been given. Targets within unmutated variant regions were reportedly found for nearly half of spike-specific TCRs.

In germline, CDR1 is SGHTA, CDR2 FQGTGA. The CDR3 consists of 13 residues. Trimming removed 5 bases at V and 6 bases at J, with 12 bases between. The protocol was immunoSEQ multiplex PCR, while the TCRdb copy is restricted to in-frame clones and leaves out a portion. The table shows more than 95,000 clones, with 85% to 90% occurring only once. Sequenced material: peripheral blood, taken on day 0 of AZD1222 vaccination. The source is an adult in good health. The rearrangement uses TRBV7-3 and TRBJ2-3, with D perhaps being TRBD1 or TRBD2 (7 bases each). The CDR3 DNA reads as TGTGCCAGCAGCCCCCAGGGGGGGGATACGCAGTATTTT. As protein: CASSPQGGDTQYF.